Listed below are T cell receptor beta chains from one sample, sequenced in a study of T cells in Graves' hyperthyroidism and ophthalmopathy. TCRdb used MiXCR to reprocess the multiplex PCR reads, holding one entry per CDR3 protein. In the table there are 500,000 to 550,000 distinct CDR3 sequences, nearly 20% of which are singletons. Source material: blood. The source of these receptors is a man between 40 and 49 years old with Graves' ophthalmopathy. Both conserved end residues are part of each CDR3. The D gene is left open where the match is weak. Size tells how often a clone was seen (once, few, many) or the class of an expanded clone, and some rows leave it out.

v_call: TRBV7-2; j_call: TRBJ2-3; clone_size: .; d_call: .; cdr3_aa: CASSFSGDHTDTQYF; cdr3_nt: TGTGCCAGCAGCTTCTCGGGGGACCACACAGATACGCAGTATTTT
v_call: TRBV7-3; j_call: TRBJ2-1; clone_size: once; d_call: .; cdr3_aa: CASSLIEAGNLHEQFF; cdr3_nt: TGTGCCAGCAGCTTAATTGAGGCAGGGAATCTGCATGAGCAGTTCTTC
v_call: TRBV9; j_call: TRBJ2-1; clone_size: few; d_call: TRBD2; cdr3_aa: CASSGGASGGRNEQFF; cdr3_nt: TGTGCCAGCAGCGGAGGGGCTAGCGGGGGGCGGAATGAGCAGTTCTTC
v_call: TRBV10-1; j_call: TRBJ1-3; clone_size: .; d_call: .; cdr3_aa: CASSEGISGNTIYF; cdr3_nt: TGCGCCAGCTCCGAGGGGATCTCTGGAAACACCATATATTTT
v_call: TRBV27; j_call: TRBJ2-7; clone_size: many; d_call: .; cdr3_aa: CASSSGTPAHEQYF; cdr3_nt: TGTGCCAGCAGTTCGGGGACTCCTGCCCACGAGCAGTACTTC
v_call: TRBV2; j_call: TRBJ2-7; clone_size: .; d_call: TRBD1; cdr3_aa: CASMGQGPYEQYF; cdr3_nt: TGTGCCAGCATGGGACAGGGACCCTACGAGCAGTACTTC
v_call: TRBV19; j_call: TRBJ2-1; clone_size: .; d_call: .; cdr3_aa: CASSISADSYNEQFF; cdr3_nt: TGTGCCAGTAGTATCTCCGCCGACTCCTACAATGAGCAGTTCTTC
v_call: TRBV2; j_call: TRBJ2-7; clone_size: many; d_call: .; cdr3_aa: CASRPRAGGDYEQYF; cdr3_nt: TGTGCCAGCAGACCCCGGGCAGGGGGGGACTACGAGCAGTACTTC
v_call: TRBV11-2; j_call: TRBJ1-2; clone_size: many; d_call: TRBD1; cdr3_aa: CASSQRTGGDGGYTF; cdr3_nt: TGTGCCAGCAGCCAACGGACAGGGGGGGACGGTGGCTACACCTTC
v_call: TRBV27; j_call: TRBJ2-5; clone_size: few; d_call: TRBD1; cdr3_aa: CASSLRRDRVAETQYF; cdr3_nt: TGTGCCAGCAGTTTAAGAAGGGACAGGGTAGCGGAGACCCAGTACTTC
v_call: TRBV29-1; j_call: TRBJ2-5; clone_size: few; d_call: TRBD1; cdr3_aa: CSATGGEETQYF; cdr3_nt: TGCAGCGCGACAGGGGGGGAAGAGACCCAGTACTTC
v_call: TRBV30; j_call: TRBJ1-1; clone_size: many; d_call: .; cdr3_aa: CAWSGQANTEAFF; cdr3_nt: TGTGCCTGGAGTGGGCAGGCGAACACTGAAGCTTTCTTT
v_call: TRBV6-1; j_call: TRBJ1-1; clone_size: .; d_call: .; cdr3_aa: CASARGYDGNTEAFF; cdr3_nt: TGTGCCAGCGCGCGGGGGTATGATGGGAACACTGAAGCTTTCTTT
v_call: TRBV5-1; j_call: TRBJ2-7; clone_size: .; d_call: .; cdr3_aa: CASSLAFGSSYEQYF; cdr3_nt: TGCGCCAGCAGCTTGGCCTTCGGGAGCTCCTACGAGCAGTACTTC
v_call: TRBV3-1; j_call: TRBJ1-1; clone_size: many; d_call: .; cdr3_aa: CASSLQQNTEAFF; cdr3_nt: TGTGCCAGCAGCCTACAGCAGAACACTGAAGCTTTCTTT
v_call: TRBV10-3; j_call: TRBJ1-2; clone_size: few; d_call: TRBD1; cdr3_aa: CAFRTGDGYTF; cdr3_nt: TGTGCCTTCCGGACAGGGGATGGCTACACCTTC
v_call: TRBV6-9; j_call: TRBJ2-6; clone_size: .; d_call: TRBD1; cdr3_aa: CASSLKTGVRTGANVLTF; cdr3_nt: TGTGCCAGCAGTTTAAAGACAGGGGTTCGCACTGGGGCCAACGTCCTGACTTTC
v_call: TRBV6-1; j_call: TRBJ2-2; clone_size: few; d_call: .; cdr3_aa: CASLQGNRYTGELFF; cdr3_nt: TGTGCCAGTCTGCAGGGGAACAGATACACCGGGGAGCTGTTTTTT
v_call: TRBV2; j_call: TRBJ1-1; clone_size: many; d_call: TRBD1; cdr3_aa: CASSVRQGANTEAFF; cdr3_nt: TGTGCCAGCAGTGTGAGACAGGGAGCGAACACTGAAGCTTTCTTT
v_call: TRBV20-1; j_call: TRBJ2-3; clone_size: .; d_call: TRBD1; cdr3_aa: CSAPWTGATDTQYF; cdr3_nt: TGCAGTGCTCCATGGACAGGGGCCACAGATACGCAGTATTTT
v_call: TRBV30; j_call: TRBJ1-1; clone_size: many; d_call: .; cdr3_aa: CAWSVREMNTEAFF; cdr3_nt: TGTGCCTGGAGTGTACGGGAGATGAACACTGAAGCTTTCTTT
v_call: TRBV25-1; j_call: TRBJ2-3; clone_size: .; d_call: .; cdr3_aa: CASSESSGTDTQYF; cdr3_nt: TGTGCCAGCAGTGAATCATCGGGAACAGATACGCAGTATTTT